The rows below give T cell receptor beta chains drawn from one sample of a study of blood T cell repertoires in COVID-19. Profiling relied on immunoSEQ multiplex PCR, and the TCRdb table lists in-frame clones only, not all of them. The data hold about 80,000 clones, with around 82% observed a single time. The specimen sequenced was peripheral blood. Source of these receptors: a human donor in a cohort sampled during active COVID-19. The CDR3 runs from the conserved cysteine through the conserved F or W.

>TRBV10-3
CAIGAGQGNQPQHF
>TRBV27
CASTGGNSPLHF
>TRBV24-1
CATSGPGTGDQETQYF
>TRBV6-5
CASIRTSGSSYEQYF
>TRBV28
CASSPWTGNYGYTF
>TRBV27
CASSQRGEQYF
>TRBV19
CASRTNYDTDTQYF
>TRBV7-2
CASSLAIASGGPQFF
>TRBV7-9
CASRAGGYGYTF
>TRBV3-1/TRBV3-2
CASSVSPGGGQETQYF
>TRBV2
CASTWLGEAQPQHF
>TRBV28
CATTPPGLVVDTGELFF
>TRBV19
CASSYGQFNQPQHF
>TRBV11-2
CASSSTGANVLTF
>TRBV10-2
CASSDEGTSPFF
>TRBV5-1
CASSSRQASSYEQYF
>TRBV2
CASTPEGGSNGYF
>TRBV14
CASRSDRSYEQYF
>TRBV28
CASSLSGVNQPQHF
>TRBV24-1
CATSPATGEETYGYTF
>TRBV15
CATSRKTSGGINIQYF
>TRBV27
CASSSRQTLDDEYF
>TRBV18
CASSRSPVNTEAFF
>TRBV19
CASSIALQVDGYTF